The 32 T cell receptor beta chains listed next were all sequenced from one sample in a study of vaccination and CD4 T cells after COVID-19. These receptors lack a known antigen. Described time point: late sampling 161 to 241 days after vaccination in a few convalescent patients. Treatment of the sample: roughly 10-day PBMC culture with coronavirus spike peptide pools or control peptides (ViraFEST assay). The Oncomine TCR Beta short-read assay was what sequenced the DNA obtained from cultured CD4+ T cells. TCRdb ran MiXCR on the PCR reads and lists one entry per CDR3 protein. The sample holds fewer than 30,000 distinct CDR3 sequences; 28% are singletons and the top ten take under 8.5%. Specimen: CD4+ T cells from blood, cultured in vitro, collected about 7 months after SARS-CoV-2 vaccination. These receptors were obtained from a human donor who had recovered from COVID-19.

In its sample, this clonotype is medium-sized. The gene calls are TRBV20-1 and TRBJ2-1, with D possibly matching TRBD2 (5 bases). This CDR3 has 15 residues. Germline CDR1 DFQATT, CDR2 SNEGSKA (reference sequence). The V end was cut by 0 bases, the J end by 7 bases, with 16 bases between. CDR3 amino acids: CSARDGAASGNEQFF. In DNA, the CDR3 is TGCAGTGCTAGAGATGGAGCGGCATCGGGGAATGAGCAGTTCTTC.

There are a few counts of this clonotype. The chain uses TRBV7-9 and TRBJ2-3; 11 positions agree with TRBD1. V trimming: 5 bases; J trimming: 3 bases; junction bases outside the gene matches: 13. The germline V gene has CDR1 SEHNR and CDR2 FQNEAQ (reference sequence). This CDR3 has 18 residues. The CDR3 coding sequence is TGTGCCAGCAGCCGGACAGGGGGCCTTACCAAGGTGACAGATACGCAGTATTTT. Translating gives CASSRTGGLTKVTDTQYF.

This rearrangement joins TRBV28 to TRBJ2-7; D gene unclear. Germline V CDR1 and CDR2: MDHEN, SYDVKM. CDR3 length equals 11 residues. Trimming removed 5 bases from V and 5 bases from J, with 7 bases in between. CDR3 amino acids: CASSNRDEQYF. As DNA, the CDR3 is TGTGCCAGCAGTAACAGAGACGAGCAGTACTTC.

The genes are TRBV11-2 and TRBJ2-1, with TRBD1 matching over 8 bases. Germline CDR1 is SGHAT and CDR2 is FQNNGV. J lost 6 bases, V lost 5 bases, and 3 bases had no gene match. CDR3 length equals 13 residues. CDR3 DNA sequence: TGTGCCAGCAGCCTGGACAGGGTCAATGAGCAGTTCTTC. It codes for CASSLDRVNEQFF.

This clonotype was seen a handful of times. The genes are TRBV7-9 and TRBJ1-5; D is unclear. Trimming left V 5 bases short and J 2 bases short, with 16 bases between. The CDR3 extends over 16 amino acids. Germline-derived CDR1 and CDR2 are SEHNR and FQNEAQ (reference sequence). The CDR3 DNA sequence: TGTGCCAGCAGCCCCGACGGGATCGGGGGCAATCAGCCCCAGCATTTT. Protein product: CASSPDGIGGNQPQHF.

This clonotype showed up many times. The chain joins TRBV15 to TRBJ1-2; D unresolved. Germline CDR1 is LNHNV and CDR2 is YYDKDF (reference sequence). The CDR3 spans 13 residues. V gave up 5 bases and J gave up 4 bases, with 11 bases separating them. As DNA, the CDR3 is TGTGCCACCAGCCTCAGGAGGTCCTATGGCTACACCTTC. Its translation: CATSLRRSYGYTF. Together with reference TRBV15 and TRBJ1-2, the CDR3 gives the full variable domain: DAMVIQNPRYQVTQFGKPVTLSCSQTLNHNVMYWYQQKSSQAPKLLFHYYDKDFNNEADTPDNFQSRRPNTSFCFLDIRSPGLGDTAMYLCATSLRRSYGYTFGSGTRLTVV.

CDR3 DNA sequence: TGTGCCAGCAGCTTAGGGACAGGGTTCAACGAGCAGTACTTC. It codes for CASSLGTGFNEQYF. The chain uses TRBV11-2 and TRBJ2-7; TRBD1 aligns across 8 bases. Germline lookup yields CDR1 SGHAT and CDR2 FQNNGV. The CDR3 sequence is 14 residues long. The J segment lost 5 bases and the V segment lost 1 base, leaving 4 bases of the junction unmatched.

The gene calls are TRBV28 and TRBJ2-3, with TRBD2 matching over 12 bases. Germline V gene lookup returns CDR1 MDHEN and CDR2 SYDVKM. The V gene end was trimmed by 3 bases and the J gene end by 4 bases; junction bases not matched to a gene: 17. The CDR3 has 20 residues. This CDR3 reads CASSFQRLLAGGLPSDTQYF. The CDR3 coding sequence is TGTGCCAGCAGTTTCCAACGACTTCTAGCGGGAGGGCTCCCCTCAGATACGCAGTATTTT.

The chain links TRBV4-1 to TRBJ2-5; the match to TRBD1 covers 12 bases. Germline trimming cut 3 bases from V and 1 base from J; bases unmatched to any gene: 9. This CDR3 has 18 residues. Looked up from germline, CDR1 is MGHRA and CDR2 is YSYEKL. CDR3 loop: CASSHARDRGLGQETQYF. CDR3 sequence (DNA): TGCGCCAGCAGCCATGCTCGGGACAGGGGGCTCGGCCAAGAGACCCAGTACTTC.

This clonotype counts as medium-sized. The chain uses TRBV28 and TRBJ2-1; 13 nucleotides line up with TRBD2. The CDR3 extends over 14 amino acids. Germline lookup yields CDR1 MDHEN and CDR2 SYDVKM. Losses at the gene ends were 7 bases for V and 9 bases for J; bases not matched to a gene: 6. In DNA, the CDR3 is TGTGCCAGCACATGGACTAGCGGGAGCGTTGAGCAGTTCTTC. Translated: CASTWTSGSVEQFF.

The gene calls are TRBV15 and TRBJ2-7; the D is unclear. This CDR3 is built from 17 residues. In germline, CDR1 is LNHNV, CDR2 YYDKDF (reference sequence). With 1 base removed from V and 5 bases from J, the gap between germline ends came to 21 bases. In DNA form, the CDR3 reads TGTGCCACCAGCAGAGGAAGACTCCCGTACGATGAAAACGAGCAGTACTTC. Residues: CATSRGRLPYDENEQYF.

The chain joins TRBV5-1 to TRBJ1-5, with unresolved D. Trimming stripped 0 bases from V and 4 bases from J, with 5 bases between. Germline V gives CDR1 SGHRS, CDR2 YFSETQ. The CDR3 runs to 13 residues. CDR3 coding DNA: TGCGCCAGCAGCTTGGACACTAATCAGCCCCAGCATTTT. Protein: CASSLDTNQPQHF. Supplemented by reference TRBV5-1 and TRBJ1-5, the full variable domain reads KAGVTQTPRYLIKTRGQQVTLSCSPISGHRSVSWYQQTPGQGLQFLFEYFSETQRNKGNFPGRFSGRQFSNSRSEMNVSTLELGDSALYLCASSLDTNQPQHFGDGTRLSIL.

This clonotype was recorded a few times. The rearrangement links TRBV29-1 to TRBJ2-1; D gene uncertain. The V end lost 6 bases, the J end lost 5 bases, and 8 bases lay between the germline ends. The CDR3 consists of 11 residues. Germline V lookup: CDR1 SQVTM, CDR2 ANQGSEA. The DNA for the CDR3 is TGCAGCGTCGGACGGGACAATGAGCAGTTCTTC. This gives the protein CSVGRDNEQFF.

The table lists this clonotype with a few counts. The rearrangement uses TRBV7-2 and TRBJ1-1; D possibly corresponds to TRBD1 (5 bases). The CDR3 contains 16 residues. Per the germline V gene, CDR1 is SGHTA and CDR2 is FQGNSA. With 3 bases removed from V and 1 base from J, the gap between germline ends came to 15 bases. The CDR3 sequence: CASSFAPGGWNTEAFF. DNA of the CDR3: TGTGCCAGCAGCTTTGCCCCGGGGGGGTGGAACACTGAAGCTTTCTTT.

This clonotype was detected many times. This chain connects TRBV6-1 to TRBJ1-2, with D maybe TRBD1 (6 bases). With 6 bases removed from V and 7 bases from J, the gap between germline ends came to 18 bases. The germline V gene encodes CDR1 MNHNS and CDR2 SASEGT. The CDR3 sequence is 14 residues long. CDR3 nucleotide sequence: TGTGCCAGCAGATCCCCGGGGGGGGCGGGTGGCTACACCTTC. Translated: CASRSPGGAGGYTF.

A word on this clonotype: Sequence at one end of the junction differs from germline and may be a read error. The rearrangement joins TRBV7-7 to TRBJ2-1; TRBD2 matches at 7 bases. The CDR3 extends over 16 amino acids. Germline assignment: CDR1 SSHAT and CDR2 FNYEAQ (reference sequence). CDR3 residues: CASSLGRAGSYNEQFF. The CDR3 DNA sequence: TGTGCTAGCAGCTTAGGTCGAGCGGGGTCCTACAATGAGCAGTTCTTC.

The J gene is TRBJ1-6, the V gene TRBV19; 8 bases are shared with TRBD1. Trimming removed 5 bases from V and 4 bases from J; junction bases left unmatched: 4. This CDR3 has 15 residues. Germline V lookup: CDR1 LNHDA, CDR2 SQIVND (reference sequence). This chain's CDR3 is CASSQDRGYNSPLHF. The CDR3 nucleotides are TGTGCCAGTAGTCAAGACAGGGGTTATAATTCACCCCTCCACTTT.

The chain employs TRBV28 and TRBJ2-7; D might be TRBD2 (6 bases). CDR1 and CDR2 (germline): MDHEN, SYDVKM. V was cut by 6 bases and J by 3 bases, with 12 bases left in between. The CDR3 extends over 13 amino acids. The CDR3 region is CASREGRHYEQYF. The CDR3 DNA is TGTGCCAGCAGGGAGGGACGGCACTACGAGCAGTACTTC.

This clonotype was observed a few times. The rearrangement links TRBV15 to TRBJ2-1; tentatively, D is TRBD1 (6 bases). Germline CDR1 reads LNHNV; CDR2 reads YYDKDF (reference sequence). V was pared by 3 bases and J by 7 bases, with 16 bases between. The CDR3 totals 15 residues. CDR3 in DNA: TGTGCCACCAGCAGGAAAACAGGGTCGGGAAATGAGCAGTTCTTC. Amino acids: CATSRKTGSGNEQFF.

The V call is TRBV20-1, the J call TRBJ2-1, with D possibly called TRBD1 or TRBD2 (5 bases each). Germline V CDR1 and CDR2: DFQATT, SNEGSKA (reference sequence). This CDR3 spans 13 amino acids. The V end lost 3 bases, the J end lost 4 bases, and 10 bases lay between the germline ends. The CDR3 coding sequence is TGCAGTGCTAGGGGACGTCGGTACAATGAGCAGTTCTTC. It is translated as CSARGRRYNEQFF.

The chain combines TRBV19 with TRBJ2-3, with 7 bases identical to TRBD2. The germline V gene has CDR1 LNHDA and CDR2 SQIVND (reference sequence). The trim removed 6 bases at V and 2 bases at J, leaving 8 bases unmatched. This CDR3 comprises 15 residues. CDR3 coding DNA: TGTGCCAGTAGCAGTAGCGGGTTCCCCACAGATACGCAGTATTTT. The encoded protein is CASSSSGFPTDTQYF.

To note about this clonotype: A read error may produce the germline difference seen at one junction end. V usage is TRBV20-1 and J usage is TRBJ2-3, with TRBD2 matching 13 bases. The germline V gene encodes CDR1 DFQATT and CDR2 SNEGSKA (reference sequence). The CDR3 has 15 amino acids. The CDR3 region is CSARGTSGNADTQYF. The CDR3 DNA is TGCAGTGCCAGAGGGACTAGCGGGAACGCAGATACGCAGTATTTT.

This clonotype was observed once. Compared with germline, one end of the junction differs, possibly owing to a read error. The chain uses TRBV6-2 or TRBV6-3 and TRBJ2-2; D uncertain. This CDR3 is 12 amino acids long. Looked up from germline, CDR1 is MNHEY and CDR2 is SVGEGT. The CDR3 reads CVSSLLTGELFF. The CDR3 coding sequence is TGTGTCAGCAGCCTCCTTACCGGGGAGCTGTTTTTT.

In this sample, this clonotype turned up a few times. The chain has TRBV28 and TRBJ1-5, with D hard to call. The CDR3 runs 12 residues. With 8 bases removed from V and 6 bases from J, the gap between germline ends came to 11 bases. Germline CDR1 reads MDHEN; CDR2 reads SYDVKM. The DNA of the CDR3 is TGTGCCAGCGGGTGGAGGGTTCAGCCCCAGCATTTT. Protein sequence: CASGWRVQPQHF. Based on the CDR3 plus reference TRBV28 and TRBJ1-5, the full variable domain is DVKVTQSSRYLVKRTGEKVFLECVQDMDHENMFWYRQDPGLGLRLIYFSYDVKMKEKGDIPEGYSVSREKKERFSLILESASTNQTSMYLCASGWRVQPQHFGDGTRLSIL.

CDR3 sequence (DNA): TGTGCCAGCAGCTTAGGACTAGCGGGAGCAGGCGACGAGCAGTACTTC. Amino acids: CASSLGLAGAGDEQYF. V and J are TRBV7-9 and TRBJ2-7, with TRBD2 matching over 12 bases. Germline V gene sequence: CDR1 SEHNR, CDR2 FQNEAQ (reference sequence). V lost 1 base to trimming and J lost 5 bases; unmatched junction nucleotides: 6. The length of the CDR3 is 16 residues. The full variable domain, its missing parts supplied by reference TRBV7-9 and TRBJ2-7, is DTGVSQNPRHKITKRGQNVTFRCDPISEHNRLYWYRQTLGQGPEFLTYFQNEAQLEKSRLLSDRFSAERPKGSFSTLEIQRTEQGDSAMYLCASSLGLAGAGDEQYFGPGTRLTVT.

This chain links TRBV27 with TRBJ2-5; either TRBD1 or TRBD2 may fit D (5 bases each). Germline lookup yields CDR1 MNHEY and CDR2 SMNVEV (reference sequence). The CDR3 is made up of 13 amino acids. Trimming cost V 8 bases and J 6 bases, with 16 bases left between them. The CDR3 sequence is CASRPGTKQTQYF. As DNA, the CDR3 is TGTGCCAGCCGTCCGGGGACCAAACAGACCCAGTACTTC.

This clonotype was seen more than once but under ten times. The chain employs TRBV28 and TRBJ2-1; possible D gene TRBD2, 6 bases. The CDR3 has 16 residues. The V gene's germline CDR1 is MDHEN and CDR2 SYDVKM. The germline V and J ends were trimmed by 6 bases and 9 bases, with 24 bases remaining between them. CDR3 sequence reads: CASRNRLGGQRGEQFF. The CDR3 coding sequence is TGTGCCAGCAGAAACCGACTAGGCGGGCAGAGGGGTGAGCAGTTCTTC.

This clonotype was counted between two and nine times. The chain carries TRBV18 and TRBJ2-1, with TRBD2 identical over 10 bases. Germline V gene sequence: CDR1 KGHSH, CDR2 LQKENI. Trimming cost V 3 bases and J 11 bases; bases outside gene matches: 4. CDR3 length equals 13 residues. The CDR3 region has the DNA TGTGCCAGCTCACCCCCGGGACTAGCGAAGCAGTTCTTC. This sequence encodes CASSPPGLAKQFF.

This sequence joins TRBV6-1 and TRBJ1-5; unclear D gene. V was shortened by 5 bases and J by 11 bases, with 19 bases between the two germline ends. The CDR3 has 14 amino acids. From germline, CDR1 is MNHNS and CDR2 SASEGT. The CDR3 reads CASSRTDPPSTQHF. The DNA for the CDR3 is TGTGCCAGCAGTAGAACGGACCCTCCCAGCACCCAGCATTTT.

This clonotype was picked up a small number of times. The CDR3: CASSPRLAGGFGEQYF. The CDR3 DNA reads as TGTGCCAGCAGCCCCAGACTAGCGGGAGGTTTCGGGGAGCAGTACTTC. The genes are TRBV7-2 and TRBJ2-7; 13 bases fit TRBD2. The CDR3 has 16 amino acids. V shed 5 bases and J 7 bases; nucleotides not matched to a gene: 11. Looked up from germline, CDR1 is SGHTA and CDR2 is FQGNSA. Full variable domain (rest looked up from reference TRBV7-2 and TRBJ2-7): GAGVSQSPSNKVTEKGKDVELRCDPISGHTALYWYRQSLGQGLEFLIYFQGNSAPDKSGLPSDRFSAERTGGSVSTLTIQRTQQEDSAVYLCASSPRLAGGFGEQYFGPGTRLTVT.

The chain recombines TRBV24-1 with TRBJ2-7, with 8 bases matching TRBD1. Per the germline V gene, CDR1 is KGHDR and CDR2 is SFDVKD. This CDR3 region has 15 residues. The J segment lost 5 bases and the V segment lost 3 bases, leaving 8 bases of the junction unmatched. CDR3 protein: CATSDTGQGSDEQYF. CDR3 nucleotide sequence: TGTGCCACCAGTGATACCGGACAGGGTTCGGACGAGCAGTACTTC.

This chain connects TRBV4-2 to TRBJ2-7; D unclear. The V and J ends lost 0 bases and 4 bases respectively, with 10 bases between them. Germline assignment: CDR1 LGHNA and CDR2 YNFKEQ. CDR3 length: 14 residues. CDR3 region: CASSQDVDSYEQYF. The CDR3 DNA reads TGTGCCAGCAGCCAAGATGTCGACTCTTACGAGCAGTACTTC.